This T cell receptor beta chain was sequenced in a study of shared clonotypes between healthy human individuals. V dropped 4 bases and J dropped 8 bases, with 6 bases sitting between them. Per the germline V gene, CDR1 is SQVTM and CDR2 is ANQGSEA. The CDR3 has 10 amino acids. Produced via immunoSEQ multiplex PCR; TCRdb's table is partial and in-frame only. The sample records about 2.4 million clones, roughly 93% being singletons. This clonotype was sampled from a man aged 18 to 30 in good health. Some clones in this sample may be carry-over from other donors' samples. The chain uses TRBV29-1 and TRBJ2-1; D is unresolved. Sequencing input: naive CD4+ T cells from PBMCs. Described subset: CD45RA+ positively selected. As DNA, the CDR3 is TGCAGCGTTGGGTCCCATGAGCAGTTCTTC. Protein: CSVGSHEQFF.